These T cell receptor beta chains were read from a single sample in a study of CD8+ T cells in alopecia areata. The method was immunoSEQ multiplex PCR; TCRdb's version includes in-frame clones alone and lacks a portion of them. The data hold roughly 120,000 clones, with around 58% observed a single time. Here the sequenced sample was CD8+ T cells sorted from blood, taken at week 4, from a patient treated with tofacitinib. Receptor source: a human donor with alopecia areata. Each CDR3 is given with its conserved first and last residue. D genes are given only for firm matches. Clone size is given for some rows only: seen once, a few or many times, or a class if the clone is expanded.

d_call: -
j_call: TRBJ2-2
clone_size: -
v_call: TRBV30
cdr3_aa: CAWSEGSANTGELFF
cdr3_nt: TGTGCCTGGAGTGAGGGTAGCGCGAACACCGGGGAGCTGTTTTTT

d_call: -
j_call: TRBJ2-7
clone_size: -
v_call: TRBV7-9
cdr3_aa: CALPRGSEQYF
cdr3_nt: TGTGCCCTCCCGAGGGGCTCCGAGCAGTACTTC

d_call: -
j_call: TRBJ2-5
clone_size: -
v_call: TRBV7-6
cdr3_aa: CASSLLGLQETQYF
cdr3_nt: TGTGCCAGCAGCTTATTGGGACTTCAAGAGACCCAGTACTTC

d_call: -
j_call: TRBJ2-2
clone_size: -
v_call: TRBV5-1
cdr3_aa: CASSLRSSLGELFF
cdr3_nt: TGCGCCAGCAGCTTGAGGTCTTCGCTCGGGGAGCTGTTTTTT

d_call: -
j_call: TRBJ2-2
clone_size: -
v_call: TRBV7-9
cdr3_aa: CASSVTGELFF
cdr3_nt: TGTGCCAGCTCGGTAACCGGGGAGCTGTTTTTT

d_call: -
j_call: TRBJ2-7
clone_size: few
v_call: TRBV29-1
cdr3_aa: CSVAGDSYEQYF
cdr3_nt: TGCAGCGTCGCCGGGGACTCCTACGAGCAGTACTTC

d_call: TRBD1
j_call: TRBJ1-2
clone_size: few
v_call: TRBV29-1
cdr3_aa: CSAQTGKEGYTF
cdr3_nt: TGCAGCGCCCAGACAGGGAAGGAGGGCTACACCTTC

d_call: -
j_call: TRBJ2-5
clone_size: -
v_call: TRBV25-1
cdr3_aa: CASSTVGQETQYF
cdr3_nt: TGTGCCAGCAGTACAGTGGGCCAAGAGACCCAGTACTTC

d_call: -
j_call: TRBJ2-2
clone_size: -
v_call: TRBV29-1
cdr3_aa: CSVVKYTGELFF
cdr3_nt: TGCAGCGTAGTAAAGTACACCGGGGAGCTGTTTTTT

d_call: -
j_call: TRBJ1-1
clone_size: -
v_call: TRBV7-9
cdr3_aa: CASSLEGSYTEAFF
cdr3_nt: TGTGCCAGCAGCTTAGAGGGTTCCTACACTGAAGCTTTCTTT

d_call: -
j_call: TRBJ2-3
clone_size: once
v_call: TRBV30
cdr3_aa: CAWALGGTDTQYF
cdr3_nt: TGTGCCTGGGCTTTAGGAGGAACAGATACGCAGTATTTT

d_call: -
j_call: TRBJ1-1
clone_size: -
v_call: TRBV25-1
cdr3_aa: CASSDGGPEAFF
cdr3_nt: TGTGCCAGCAGTGATGGGGGCCCTGAAGCTTTCTTT

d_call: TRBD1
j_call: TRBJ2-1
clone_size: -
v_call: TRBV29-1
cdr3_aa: CSVDRGYNEQFF
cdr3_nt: TGCAGCGTGGACAGGGGGTACAATGAGCAGTTCTTC

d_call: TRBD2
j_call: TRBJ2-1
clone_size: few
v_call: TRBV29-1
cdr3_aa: CSVEAGTSGGLYNEQFF
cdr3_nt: TGCAGCGTTGAGGCGGGGACTAGCGGGGGGTTATACAATGAGCAGTTCTTC

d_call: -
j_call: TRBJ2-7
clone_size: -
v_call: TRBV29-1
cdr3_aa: CSVESRGSRYF
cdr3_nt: TGCAGCGTTGAAAGTAGGGGAAGTAGATACTTC

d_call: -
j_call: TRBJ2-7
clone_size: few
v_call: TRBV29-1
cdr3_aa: CSVDAEPEQYF
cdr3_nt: TGCAGCGTTGACGCGGAGCCTGAGCAGTACTTC

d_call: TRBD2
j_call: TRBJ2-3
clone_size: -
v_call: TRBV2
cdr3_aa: CASVGLAGTDTQYF
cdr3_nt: TGTGCCAGCGTGGGACTAGCGGGCACAGATACGCAGTATTTT

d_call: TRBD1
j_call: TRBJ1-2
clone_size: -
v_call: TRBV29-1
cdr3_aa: CSARDSLNYGYTF
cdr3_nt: TGCAGCGCCCGGGACAGCCTTAACTATGGCTACACCTTC

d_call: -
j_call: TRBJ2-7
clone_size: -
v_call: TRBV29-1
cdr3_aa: CSVAVAAPSYEQYF
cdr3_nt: TGCAGCGTCGCCGTAGCGGCCCCCTCCTACGAGCAGTACTTC

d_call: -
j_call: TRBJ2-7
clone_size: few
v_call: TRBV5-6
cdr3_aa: CASSLGQSYEQYF
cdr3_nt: TGTGCCAGCAGCTTGGGCCAGTCCTACGAGCAGTACTTC

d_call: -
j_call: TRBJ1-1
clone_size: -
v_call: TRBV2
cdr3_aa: CASSQLMNTEAFF
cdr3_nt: TGTGCCAGCAGTCAGCTCATGAACACTGAAGCTTTCTTT

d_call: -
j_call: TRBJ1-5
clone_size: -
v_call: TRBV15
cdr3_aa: CATSRKVNQPQHF
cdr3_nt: TGTGCCACCAGCAGAAAGGTAAATCAGCCCCAGCATTTT